The T cell receptor (beta chain) described here comes from a study of identical twins. The CDR3 totals 16 residues. V lost 3 bases and J lost 0, with 13 bases in between. From germline, CDR1 is MNHEY and CDR2 SMNVEV (reference sequence). Template switching, a step in the protocol, added a universal primer site, and cDNA carried unique molecular identifiers. Via MiXCR, TCRdb re-called the 5' RACE reads, giving one row per CDR3 protein. This sample has about 520,000 distinct CDR3 sequences, with less than 25% found just once. These sequences were also reported in another study, on T cells expressing NK-cell markers. That study reports: With an anti-gamma-delta TCR antibody, sorting in several experiments was kept to alpha-beta TCR T cells. Whether expanded NKG2C-expressing T cell clones recognize HCMV is unknown.

The V and J genes are TRBV27 and TRBJ2-3, with D possibly TRBD2 on 5 matching bases. The sample consisted of CD4+ T cells sorted from blood. The sequence was collected from a young woman in good health. In DNA form, the CDR3 reads TGTGCCAGCAGTTTGCTAGCCCGCTCTAGCACAGATACGCAGTATTTT. Residues: CASSLLARSSTDTQYF.